A single sample gave rise to the 9 T cell receptor beta chains below, sequenced in a study of tumor-infiltrating lymphocytes in primary liver carcinoma. Germline DNA was extracted alongside blood RNA, which was obtained from unsorted whole blood. TCR beta cDNA was prepared out of roughly 0.45 ug total RNA by means of a constant-region primer. For TCR beta, libraries were produced by three nested multiplex PCR rounds using slightly modified ARM-PCR. Forward primers for TRBV1-TRBV30 and a C-beta reverse primer served the first two PCR rounds, at 10 cycles each. TCRdb reprocessed the multiplex PCR reads with MiXCR, giving one entry per CDR3 protein. The repertoire holds roughly 330,000 distinct CDR3 sequences, with less than 65% as singletons. Material: peripheral blood. Receptors originate from a man aged 35-49 years with primary liver carcinoma and hepatitis B virus infection.

This clonotype was observed a handful of times. The chain carries TRBV5-6 and TRBJ2-5; the match to TRBD1 covers 9 bases. The CDR3 spans 16 residues. With V trimmed by 4 bases and J by 0 bases, 7 bases remained unmatched. Per germline, CDR1 SGHDT and CDR2 YYEEEE. DNA for the CDR3: TGTGCCAGCAGCGAGTACGGGACAGGGAACCAAGAGACCCAGTACTTC. Residues: CASSEYGTGNQETQYF.

The count of this clonotype is one. A read error is possible here, since a much larger clone lies one base away. This chain connects TRBV10-3 to TRBJ2-1; 14 positions agree with TRBD2. This CDR3 contains 14 residues. Germline-derived CDR1 and CDR2 are ENHRY and SYGVKD. The CDR3 DNA is TGTGTCATCACCAGACTAGCGGGAGGGTTTGAGCAGTTCTTC. This translates into CVITRLAGGFEQFF.

About this clonotype: Germline and junction disagree at one end, which may indicate a read error. The chain is built from TRBV10-3 and TRBJ2-7; 9 bases fit TRBD1. Per the germline V gene, CDR1 is ENHRY and CDR2 is SYGVKD. CDR3 length: 13 residues. CDR3 DNA sequence: TGTACCATCAGTCGGGACAGGGACCGTGAGCAGTACTTC. As protein: CTISRDRDREQYF.

In the case of this clonotype: It may be a read error: a sequence one base away is much more abundant. V and J are TRBV12-3 or TRBV12-4 and TRBJ2-1; 10 bases match TRBD2. V shed 5 bases and J 9 bases; nucleotides not matched to a gene: 7. The CDR3 has 14 amino acids. The CDR3 protein is CASSPGLASSEQFF. The CDR3 nucleotides are TGTGCCAGCAGTCCGGGACTAGCGAGCAGTGAGCAGTTCTTC.

Points on this clonotype: One end of the junction varies from germline; a read error may be responsible. V and J are TRBV12-3 or TRBV12-4 and TRBJ2-1, with 10 bases matching TRBD2. The CDR3 is 15 amino acids. The CDR3 sequence is CASRPLAGANNEQFF. CDR3 DNA: TGTGCCAGCAGGCCTCTAGCGGGAGCGAACAACGAGCAGTTCTTC.

Of note for this clonotype: Its ends do not fully match the called genes, so a read error is possible. V gene TRBV11-2 combines with J gene TRBJ1-1, with unresolved D. CDR1 and CDR2 from the germline V gene are SGHAT and FQNNGV. The CDR3 is 13 residues long. Here the CDR3 DNA reads TGTGCCAGCAGCCCCAAACGGAACATTGAAGCTTTCTTT. It encodes CASSPKRNIEAFF.

The rearrangement joins TRBV14 to TRBJ1-1; TRBD1 agrees at 7 bases. CDR3 length equals 15 residues. CDR1 is SGHDN, CDR2 FVKESK, per germline. The ends lost 6 bases at V and 3 bases at J; junction bases unmatched: 10. The CDR3 coding sequence is TGTGCCAGCAGTCGACTAGGGGGCCGGGACACTGAAGCTTTCTTT. It encodes CASSRLGGRDTEAFF.

With respect to this clonotype: Because it lacks the conserved phenylalanine or tryptophan at the end, this CDR3 is likely a read error. The chain carries TRBV11-2 and TRBJ1-4; D might be TRBD1 (6 bases). Per germline, CDR1 SGHAT and CDR2 FQNNGV. This CDR3 contains 15 residues. The CDR3 spells CASSFTRQVWEKLFS. The CDR3 DNA is TGTGCCAGTAGCTTTACTAGACAGGTCTGGGAAAAACTGTTTTCT.

This clonotype has a single count. The chain is built from TRBV6-5 and TRBJ2-7; D possibly corresponds to TRBD2 (5 bases). With 5 bases removed from V and 3 bases from J, the gap between germline ends came to 23 bases. The CDR3 loop spans 17 amino acids. Germline V lookup: CDR1 MNHEY, CDR2 SVGAGI. The CDR3 DNA reads TGTGCCAGCAGTCCCACTAGAGGTACAAGGATCCACTACGAGCAGTACTTC. Protein sequence: CASSPTRGTRIHYEQYF.